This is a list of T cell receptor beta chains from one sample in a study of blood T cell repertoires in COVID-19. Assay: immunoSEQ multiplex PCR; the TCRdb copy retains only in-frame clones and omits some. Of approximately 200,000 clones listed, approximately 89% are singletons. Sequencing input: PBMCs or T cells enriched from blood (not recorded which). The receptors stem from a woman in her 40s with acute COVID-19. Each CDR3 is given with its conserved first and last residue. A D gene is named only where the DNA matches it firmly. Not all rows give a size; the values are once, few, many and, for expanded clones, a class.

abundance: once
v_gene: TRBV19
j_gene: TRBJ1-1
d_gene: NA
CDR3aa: CASSIFRERGTEAFF
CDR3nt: TGTGCCAGTAGTATATTCAGGGAACGAGGCACTGAAGCTTTCTTT

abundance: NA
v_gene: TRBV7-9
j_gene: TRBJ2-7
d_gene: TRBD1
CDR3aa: CASSSDRDRGVEQYF
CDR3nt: TGTGCCAGCAGCTCAGACCGGGACAGGGGAGTGGAGCAGTACTTC

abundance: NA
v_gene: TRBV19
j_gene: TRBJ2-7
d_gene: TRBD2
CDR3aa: CASSTPAGSGRTYEQYF
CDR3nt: TGTGCCAGTAGTACCCCCGCCGGTAGCGGGAGAACGTACGAGCAGTACTTC

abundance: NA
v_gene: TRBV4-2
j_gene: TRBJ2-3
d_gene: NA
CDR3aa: CASSPFGGHDTDTQYF
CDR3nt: TGTGCCAGCAGTCCTTTTGGGGGACATGACACAGATACGCAGTATTTT

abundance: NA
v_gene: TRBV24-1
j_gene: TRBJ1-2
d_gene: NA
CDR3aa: CATSAHPTGGYTF
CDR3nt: TGTGCCACCAGTGCCCACCCAACCGGTGGCTACACCTTC

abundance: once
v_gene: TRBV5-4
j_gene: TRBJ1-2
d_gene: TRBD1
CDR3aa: CASSLQGQGYGYTF
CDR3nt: TGTGCCAGCAGCTTACAAGGACAGGGCTATGGCTACACCTTC

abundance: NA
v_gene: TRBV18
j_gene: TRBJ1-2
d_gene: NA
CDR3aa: CASSPRSRDYGYTF
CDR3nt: TGTGCCAGCTCACCCCGAAGCAGGGACTATGGCTACACCTTC

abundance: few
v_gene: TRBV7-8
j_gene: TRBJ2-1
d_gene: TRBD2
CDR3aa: CASSSIRGGGASHEQFF
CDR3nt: TGTGCCAGCAGCTCAATTAGGGGCGGGGGGGCCTCTCATGAGCAGTTCTTC

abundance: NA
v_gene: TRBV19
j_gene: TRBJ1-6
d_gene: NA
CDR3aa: CASSMGRPSKNSPLHF
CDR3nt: TGTGCCAGTAGTATGGGCCGCCCCAGTAAAAATTCACCCCTCCACTTT

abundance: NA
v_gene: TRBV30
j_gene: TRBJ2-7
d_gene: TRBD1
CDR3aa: CAGTGTGGYEQYF
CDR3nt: TGTGCGGGGACCGGGACAGGGGGCTACGAGCAGTACTTC

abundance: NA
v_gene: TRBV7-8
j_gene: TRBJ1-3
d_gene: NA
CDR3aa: CASSSPGLRAGNTIYF
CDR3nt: TGTGCCAGCAGCTCCCCGGGTCTCAGGGCTGGAAACACCATATATTTT

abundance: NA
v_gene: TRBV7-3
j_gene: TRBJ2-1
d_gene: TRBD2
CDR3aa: CASSSLAGGNEQFF
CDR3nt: TGTGCCAGCAGCTCCTTAGCGGGAGGGAATGAGCAGTTCTTC

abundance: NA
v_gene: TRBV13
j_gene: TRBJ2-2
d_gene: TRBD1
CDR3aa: CASSLQLATGADTGELFF
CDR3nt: TGTGCCAGCAGCCTCCAACTTGCCACAGGGGCGGACACCGGGGAGCTGTTTTTT

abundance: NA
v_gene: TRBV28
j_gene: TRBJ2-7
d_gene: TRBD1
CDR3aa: CASSFPGQGAHEQYF
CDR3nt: TGTGCCAGCAGTTTTCCGGGACAGGGGGCCCACGAGCAGTACTTC